Listed here are 10 T cell receptor beta chains from one sample, sequenced in a study of immune heterogeneity within non-small cell lung tumors. With 600 ng used per sample, the template was genomic DNA from bulk tumor. Far-apart biopsies, several per primary tumor, were taken during surgery. The cohort was untreated, with newly diagnosed non-small cell lung cancer undergoing curative surgery. For the TCR beta CDR3, multiplex PCR with 32 V and 13 J primers performed the amplification. TCRdb re-derived calls from the multiplex PCR reads in MiXCR, one entry per CDR3 protein. Of fewer than 15,000 distinct CDR3 sequences detected, under 30% appear once; the ten largest clones hold roughly 5.2%. Specimen: lung tumor tissue. The receptors stem from a man in his forties with non-small cell lung cancer.

Ten or more counts support this clonotype. The chain joins TRBV20-1 to TRBJ1-1, with D maybe TRBD1 (5 bases). Trimming shortened V by 2 bases and J by 1 base, and 11 bases separated the two germline ends. There are 14 residues in the CDR3. CDR1 is DFQATT, CDR2 SNEGSKA, per germline (reference sequence). CDR3 DNA: TGCAGTGCTAGATCACGGGACTGGAACACTGAAGCTTTCTTT. This codes for CSARSRDWNTEAFF.

Concerning this clonotype itself: This may be a read error: a much more frequent sequence differs by one nucleotide. J is TRBJ1-1 and V is TRBV12-3 or TRBV12-4; D possibly corresponds to TRBD1 (6 bases). This CDR3 spans 14 amino acids. This chain's CDR3 is CASSLRGAGSEALF. The CDR3 nucleotides read TGTGCCAGCAGTTTGCGGGGGGCGGGTTCTGAAGCTTTGTTT.

This clonotype was seen only a few times. V is TRBV14 and J is TRBJ1-2; TRBD1 aligns across 10 bases. Germline values: CDR1 SGHDN, CDR2 FVKESK. Germline trimming cut 6 bases from V and 6 bases from J; bases unmatched to any gene: 4. This CDR3 contains 13 residues. CDR3 DNA: TGTGCCAGCAGAGGGACAGGGGTCGATGGCTACACCTTC. It translates to CASRGTGVDGYTF.

J is TRBJ2-4 and V is TRBV5-1; 8 bases match TRBD1. The CDR3 consists of 15 residues. The germline V gene has CDR1 SGHRS and CDR2 YFSETQ. Losses at the gene ends were 2 bases for V and 10 bases for J; bases not matched to a gene: 11. The CDR3 DNA sequence: TGCGCCAGCAGCTTCGACGGACAGGGTACAGGGATTCAGTACTTC. It codes for CASSFDGQGTGIQYF.

About this clonotype itself: A much bigger clone sits one base away, suggesting this may be a read error. The rearrangement links TRBV20-1 to TRBJ1-5; D call uncertain. Germline CDR1 and CDR2: DFQATT and SNEGSKA (reference sequence). The CDR3 spans 13 residues. The chain's CDR3 is CSARGLGNQHQHF. DNA of the CDR3: TGCAGTGCTAGGGGGTTGGGCAATCAGCACCAGCATTTT.

This clonotype came up many times. V gene TRBV20-1 combines with J gene TRBJ2-2, with 10 bases aligning to TRBD2. The J segment lost 4 bases and the V segment lost 0 bases, leaving 8 bases of the junction unmatched. The CDR3 loop spans 17 amino acids. The V gene's germline CDR1 is DFQATT and CDR2 SNEGSKA (reference sequence). This CDR3 is CSARDGARTSGTGELFF. The CDR3 DNA is TGCAGTGCTAGAGATGGGGCACGGACTAGCGGCACCGGGGAGCTGTTTTTT.

As regards this clonotype: A read error may be the cause here, since a much bigger clone is one base away. The J gene is TRBJ1-3, the V gene TRBV27; 8 bases align to TRBD1. This CDR3 is built from 16 residues. CDR1 is MNHEY and CDR2 is SMNVEV in the germline V gene (reference sequence). The V gene end was trimmed by 3 bases and the J gene end by 1 base; junction bases not matched to a gene: 5. Here the CDR3 DNA reads TGTGCCAGCAGTTTTTCAGGGGGCATTTCTGGAAACACCATATATTTT. Residues: CASSFSGGISGNTIYF.

This clonotype was seen just once. Being one base from a much bigger clone, this may be a read error. As the CDR3 is not closed by the conserved phenylalanine or tryptophan, this likely results from a read error. The chain joins TRBV6-2 or TRBV6-3 to TRBJ1-6; 12 bases are shared with TRBD1. Germline V gene lookup returns CDR1 MNHEY and CDR2 SVGEGT. The CDR3 is 18 amino acids. The V segment lost 5 bases and the J segment 6 bases; nucleotides outside the gene matches: 11. CDR3 nucleotides: TGTGCCAGCAGTCTAGACTCGGGACAGGGGGCTGTTAATTCACCCCTCCACCTT. This gives the protein CASSLDSGQGAVNSPLHL.

In this sample, this clonotype is medium-sized (0.01 to 0.1%). V usage is TRBV3-1 and J usage is TRBJ1-2, with D perhaps TRBD1 (5 bases). V dropped 3 bases and J dropped 4 bases, with 6 bases sitting between them. Germline assignment: CDR1 LGHDT and CDR2 YNNKEL (reference sequence). The CDR3 sequence is 12 residues long. DNA of the CDR3: TGTGCCAGCAGCCAGAGGGGCTATGGCTACACCTTC. Amino acids: CASSQRGYGYTF.

For this clonotype: This may be a read error: a much more frequent sequence differs by one nucleotide. The rearrangement uses TRBV24-1 and TRBJ2-2, with D perhaps matching TRBD1 (5 bases). Per germline, CDR1 KGHDR and CDR2 SFDVKD. CDR3 size: 15 residues. The CDR3 bases are TGTGCCACCAGCAGGGCCCTTGCGAACACCGTGGAGCTGTTTTTT. It translates to CATSRALANTVELFF.